This T cell receptor beta chain was obtained from a study of cytomegalovirus exposure and HLA in healthy donors. Notes on this clone: No antigen is known for it.

Study findings and constraints: According to an earlier analysis, most TCR beta V segments yielded productive rearrangements about 90% or about 30% of the time. In a later analysis, TCR beta V- and J-gene trimming was associated with a missense DCLRE1C variant.

The primer mix had 60 Vbeta and 13 Jbeta primers. Assay used: immunoSEQ multiplex PCR; TCRdb lists only in-frame clones, some missing. The repertoire holds roughly 170,000 clones, with about 80% as singletons. Sequenced material: PBMCs. The TCR comes from a woman aged 25-40 years in good health and CMV-seropositive.

DNA for the CDR3: TGTGCCAGCAGTTCTCAGGGGGCGGTTCGCCGGGAGCTGTTTTTT. As protein: CASSSQGAVRRELFF. The chain recombines TRBV27 with TRBJ2-2; 8 nucleotides line up with TRBD1. V was clipped by 4 bases and J by 9 bases; unmatched bases: 10. CDR1 MNHEY and CDR2 SMNVEV come from the germline V gene (reference sequence). The CDR3 loop spans 15 amino acids.